One TCR beta chain is described in this entry. This clonotype was counted many times. What this receptor recognizes is not known. Base qualities are not at hand, and no much larger clone is one base apart. The germline V gene gives CDR1 as SGHTA and CDR2 as FQGNSA. From the cysteine up to the phenylalanine, the CDR3 has a length of 15 residues. Only the CDR3 region is kept as DNA, spanning 45 bases read in frame from base 1. Trimming at the junction amounts to 0 bases on V and 3 bases on J, and the germline ends lie 12 bases apart. The donors were roughly 38 Caucasian individuals from Russia, aged roughly 6 to 100 years, who were systemically healthy. Each donor gave roughly 9 milliliters of peripheral blood, drawn into EDTA-treated Vacutainer tubes. Ficoll-Paque density-gradient centrifugation was used to isolate PBMCs, with at least 6.5 million per sample. Trizol reagent was used to extract total RNA from PBMCs, with at least 5.5 micrograms per sample. For every donor, flow cytometry on a PBMC aliquot measured the percentage of naive CD45RAhigh/CD27high T cells.

This specimen belongs to a study of blood T cells in healthy people across ages (dated by TCRdb to 2015 to 2017). In terms of the full investigation: In model experiments, roughly one uniquely barcoded TCR beta cDNA molecule per two T cells was captured by template switching. Using deep sequencing normalized with unique cDNA molecular identifiers, the study measured how TCR beta repertoire diversity changes with age. Donors were grouped into four age groups: young (average 16 years), middle-aged (around 39), aged (about 59) and long-lived (approximately 78). Donors of different ages were randomly distributed across sequencing lanes to avoid experimental bias. The study analyzed two additional independent replicas of 1 million unique cDNA reads from the same blood draw for two donors, one aged 18 to 29 and one aged 80 or older. The research as a whole found: Compared with the aged group, the long-lived group had more naive CD4+ T cells, fewer expanded clones and increased TCR diversity, a pattern suggesting age selection. Estimates of total diversity based on one million sequenced T cells were regarded as lower bounds and as underestimates. Because profiling used bulk unsorted PBMCs, naive and antigen-experienced compartments could not be compared conclusively. A strong correlation was found between observed TCR beta diversity and the percentage of naive T cells measured by flow cytometry. Donor CMV infection status was unknown, potentially confounding age-related changes in expanded clonotypes. As age increased, observed TCR beta diversity per million T cells dropped in a roughly linear way, and a significant reduction was already evident by age 40.

Library preparation employed 5' RACE. TCRdb lists the instrument as Illumina HiSeq 2500. A second PCR of about 7 to 12 cycles was performed with a sample-barcoded 5' primer and a J-beta primer mix. A unique molecular identifier was introduced onto each TCR beta cDNA molecule by a template-switch 5' adaptor carrying 12 random nucleotides. Each sample yielded at least 2.5 million CDR3-containing paired-end reads. All of the RNA was converted into first-strand cDNA using the Mint cDNA synthesis kit, with a TRBC-specific oligonucleotide serving as the primer. Following uracil-DNA glycosylase treatment, all cDNA underwent a first 18-cycle PCR with the universal primers M1SS and BC2_uni_R. From the authors' description of their analysis: For normalization, 1 million high-quality reads, each with a distinct molecular identifier, were randomly selected from each sample. Instead of being binned into consensus sequences, reads with shared molecular identifiers were discarded. MiTCR, with a Q25 quality threshold and the strictest error-elimination algorithm, was used for CDR3 identification, clonotype clustering and error correction. A nonparametric unseen species model with Euler transformation was used to estimate lower-bound total TCR beta diversity. TCRdb reran the public reads through fastp at Q25 and MiXCR, keeping productive beta chains. Identical CDR3 protein sequences are pooled into one entry, listed with their most common genes and DNA. The V and J calls follow TCRdb's processing rather than the paper's. This sample holds more than 800,000 distinct CDR3 sequences; roughly 26% were observed only once. The ten biggest clones cover 15% to 20% of the sample.

The rearranged chain carries TRBV7-2 and TRBJ2-7, with the D gene call left open. Sample: blood. The TCR sequence derives from a woman older than 75 in good health. This receptor has the CDR3 CASSLARSGYYEQYF. The DNA sequence reads TGTGCCAGCAGCTTAGCGCGGTCCGGATACTACGAGCAGTACTTC. Supplemented by the reference TRBV7-2 and TRBJ2-7 proteins around the CDR3, the complete variable domain is GAGVSQSPSNKVTEKGKDVELRCDPISGHTALYWYRQSLGQGLEFLIYFQGNSAPDKSGLPSDRFSAERTGGSVSTLTIQRTQQEDSAVYLCASSLARSGYYEQYFGPGTRLTVT.